This T cell receptor (beta chain) was sequenced in a study of blood T cells in healthy people across ages. Alongside a J-beta primer mix, a sample-barcoded 5' primer served in a second PCR lasting 7 to 11 cycles. TCRdb processed the 5' RACE reads anew with MiXCR; each CDR3 protein has one entry. The table records approximately 780,000 distinct CDR3 sequences, under 30% of them present only once. Germline CDR1 and CDR2: MDHEN and SYDVKM. The CDR3 extends over 16 amino acids. V trimming: 5 bases; J trimming: 4 bases; junction bases outside the gene matches: 8. The sample also formed part of further work on T cells of mothers and their children.

This TCR came from a boy aged 5-17 years in good health. Sequencing was performed on blood. This rearrangement joins TRBV28 to TRBJ2-5, with TRBD1 matching 12 bases. CDR3 bases: TGTGCCAGCAGTCCCCGGGACAGGGGGCGAAGAGAGACCCAGTACTTC. Translating gives CASSPRDRGRRETQYF. Together with reference TRBV28 and TRBJ2-5, the CDR3 gives the full variable domain: DVKVTQSSRYLVKRTGEKVFLECVQDMDHENMFWYRQDPGLGLRLIYFSYDVKMKEKGDIPEGYSVSREKKERFSLILESASTNQTSMYLCASSPRDRGRRETQYFGPGTRLLVL.